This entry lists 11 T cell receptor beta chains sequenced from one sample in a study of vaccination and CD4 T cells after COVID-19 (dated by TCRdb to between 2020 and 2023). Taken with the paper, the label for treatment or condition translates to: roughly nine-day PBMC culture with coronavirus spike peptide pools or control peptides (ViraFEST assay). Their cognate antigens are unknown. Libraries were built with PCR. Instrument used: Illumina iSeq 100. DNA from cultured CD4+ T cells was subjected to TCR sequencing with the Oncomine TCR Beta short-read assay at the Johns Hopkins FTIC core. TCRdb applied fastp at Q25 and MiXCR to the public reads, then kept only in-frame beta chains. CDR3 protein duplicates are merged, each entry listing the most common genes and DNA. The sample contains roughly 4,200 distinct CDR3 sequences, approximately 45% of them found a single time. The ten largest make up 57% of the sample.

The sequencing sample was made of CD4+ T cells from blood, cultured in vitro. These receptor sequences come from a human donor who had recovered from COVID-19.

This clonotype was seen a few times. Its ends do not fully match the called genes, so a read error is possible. The CDR3, as DNA: TGCGCCAGCAGTCTGGTCGCAGGACAGGACTATGGCTATACCTTC. Protein product: CASSLVAGQDYGYTF. This chain uses TRBV23-1 with TRBJ1-2; 7 nucleotides agree with TRBD1. TRBV23-1 is recorded as an ORF, its role being uncertain. The CDR3 consists of 15 residues.

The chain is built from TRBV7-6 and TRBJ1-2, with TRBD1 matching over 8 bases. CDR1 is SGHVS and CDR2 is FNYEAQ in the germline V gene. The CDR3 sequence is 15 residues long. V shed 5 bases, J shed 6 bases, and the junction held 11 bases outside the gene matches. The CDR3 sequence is CASSRSGGAGDGYTF. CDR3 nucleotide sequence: TGTGCCAGCAGCAGATCAGGGGGCGCAGGGGATGGCTACACCTTC. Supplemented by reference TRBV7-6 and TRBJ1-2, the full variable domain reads GAGVSQSPRYKVTKRGQDVALRCDPISGHVSLYWYRQALGQGPEFLTYFNYEAQQDKSGLPNDRFSAERPEGSISTLTIQRTEQRDSAMYRCASSRSGGAGDGYTFGSGTRLTVV.

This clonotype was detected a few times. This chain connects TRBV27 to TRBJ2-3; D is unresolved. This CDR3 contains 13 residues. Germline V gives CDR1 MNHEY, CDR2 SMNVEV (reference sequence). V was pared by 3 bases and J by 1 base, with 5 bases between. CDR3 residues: CASSFRGTDTQYF. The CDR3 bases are TGTGCCAGCAGTTTTCGGGGCACAGATACGCAGTATTTT.

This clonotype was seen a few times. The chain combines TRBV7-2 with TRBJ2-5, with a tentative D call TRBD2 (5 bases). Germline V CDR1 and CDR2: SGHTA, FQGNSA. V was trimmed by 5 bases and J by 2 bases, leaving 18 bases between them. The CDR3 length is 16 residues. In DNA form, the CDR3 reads TGTGCCAGCAGCCCCCGCCTAGGCCGGGGACAAGAGACCCAGTACTTC. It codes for CASSPRLGRGQETQYF. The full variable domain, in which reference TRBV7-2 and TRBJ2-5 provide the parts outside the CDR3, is GAGVSQSPSNKVTEKGKDVELRCDPISGHTALYWYRQSLGQGLEFLIYFQGNSAPDKSGLPSDRFSAERTGGSVSTLTIQRTQQEDSAVYLCASSPRLGRGQETQYFGPGTRLLVL.

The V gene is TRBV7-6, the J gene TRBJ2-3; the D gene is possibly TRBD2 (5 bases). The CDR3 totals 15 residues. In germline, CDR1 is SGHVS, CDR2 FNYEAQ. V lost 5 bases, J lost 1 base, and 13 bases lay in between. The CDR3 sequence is CASSRLRSGTDTQYF. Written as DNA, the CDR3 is TGTGCCAGCAGCAGACTACGCTCGGGCACAGATACGCAGTATTTT. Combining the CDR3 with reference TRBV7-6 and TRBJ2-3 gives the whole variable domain GAGVSQSPRYKVTKRGQDVALRCDPISGHVSLYWYRQALGQGPEFLTYFNYEAQQDKSGLPNDRFSAERPEGSISTLTIQRTEQRDSAMYRCASSRLRSGTDTQYFGPGTRLTVL.

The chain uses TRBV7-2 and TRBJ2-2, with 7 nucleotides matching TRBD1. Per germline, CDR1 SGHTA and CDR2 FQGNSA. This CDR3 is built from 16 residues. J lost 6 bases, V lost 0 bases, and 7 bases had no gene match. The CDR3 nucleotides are TGTGCCAGCAGCTTAGCGGTGACAGGGTTCGCCGGGGAGCTGTTTTTT. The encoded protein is CASSLAVTGFAGELFF.

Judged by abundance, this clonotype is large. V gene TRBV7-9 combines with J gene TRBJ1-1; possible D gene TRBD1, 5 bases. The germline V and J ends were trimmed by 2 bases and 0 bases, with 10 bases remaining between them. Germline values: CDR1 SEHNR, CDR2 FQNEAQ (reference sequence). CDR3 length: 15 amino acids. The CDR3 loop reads CASSLSGLMNTEAFF. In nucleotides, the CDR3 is TGTGCCAGCAGCTTATCAGGGTTAATGAACACTGAAGCTTTCTTT.

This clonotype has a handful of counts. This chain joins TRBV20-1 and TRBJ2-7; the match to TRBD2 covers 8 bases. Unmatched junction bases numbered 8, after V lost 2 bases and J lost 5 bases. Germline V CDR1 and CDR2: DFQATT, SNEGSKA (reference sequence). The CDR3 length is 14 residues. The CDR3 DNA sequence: TGCAGTGCTAGAAAACCGGGACTAGGTAACGAGCAGTACTTC. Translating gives CSARKPGLGNEQYF.

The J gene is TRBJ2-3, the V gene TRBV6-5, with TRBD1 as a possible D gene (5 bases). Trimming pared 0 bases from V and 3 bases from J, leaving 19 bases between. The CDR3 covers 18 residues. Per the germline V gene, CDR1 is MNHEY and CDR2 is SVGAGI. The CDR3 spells CASSYSYPGRGWTDTQYF. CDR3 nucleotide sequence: TGTGCCAGCAGTTACTCGTACCCCGGTAGGGGATGGACAGATACGCAGTATTTT.

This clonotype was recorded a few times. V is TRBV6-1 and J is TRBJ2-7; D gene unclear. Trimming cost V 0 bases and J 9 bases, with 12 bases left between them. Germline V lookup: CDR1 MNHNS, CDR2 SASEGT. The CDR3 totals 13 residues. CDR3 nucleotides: TGTGCCAGCAGTGAAGCGGGCAGACCAAGGCAGTACTTC. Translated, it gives CASSEAGRPRQYF.

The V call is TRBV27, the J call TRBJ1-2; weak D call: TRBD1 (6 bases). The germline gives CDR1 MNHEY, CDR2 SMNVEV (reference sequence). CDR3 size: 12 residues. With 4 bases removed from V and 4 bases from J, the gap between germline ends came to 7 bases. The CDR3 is CASSSDSYGYTF. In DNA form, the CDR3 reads TGTGCCAGCAGTTCGGACAGCTATGGCTACACCTTC.